The 27 T cell receptor beta chains below were found in one sample sequenced in a study of human T cells and chemical hapten exposure. Indicated time point: pre-sensitization, week 0. The sample's treatment: therapeutic diphenylcyclopropenone sensitization with weekly scalp DPC. MiXCR was run by TCRdb on the RACE reads, yielding one entry per CDR3 protein. Found here are approximately 90,000 distinct CDR3 sequences, 8.5% of them singletons; the top ten hold 2.5% to 3%. This sample comprised whole blood, obtained in connection with sensitization to the hapten diphenylcyclopropenone (DPC). Receptors were obtained from a man between 35 and 55 years old with alopecia areata. Some clones in this sample may be carry-over from other donors' samples.

The sample holds many counts of this clonotype. This chain uses TRBV20-1 with TRBJ2-7, with 9 bases aligning to TRBD1. With V trimmed by 5 bases and J by 0 bases, 5 bases remained unmatched. Per germline, CDR1 DFQATT and CDR2 SNEGSKA (reference sequence). The CDR3 length is 14 residues. In DNA form, the CDR3 reads TGCAGTGCTCCCTGGACAGGGGTCTCCTACGAGCAGTACTTC. Protein: CSAPWTGVSYEQYF.

The chain links TRBV7-2 to TRBJ1-3; weak D call: TRBD1 (6 bases). The CDR3 is made up of 15 amino acids. Germline V gene data show CDR1 as SGHTA and CDR2 as FQGNSA. V was clipped by 4 bases and J by 0 bases, with 10 bases between them. Here the CDR3 DNA reads TGTGCCAGCAGCTCGGACAGTACCTCTGGAAACACCATATATTTT. Amino acids: CASSSDSTSGNTIYF.

This rearrangement joins TRBV14 to TRBJ1-2, with TRBD1 matching over 7 bases. The CDR3 is 13 amino acids. V was pared by 3 bases and J by 7 bases, with 5 bases of the junction left unmatched. In germline, CDR1 is SGHDN, CDR2 FVKESK. CDR3 nucleotides: TGTGCCAGCAGCCAGTTGGCAGGGGGTGGCTACACCTTC. The encoded protein is CASSQLAGGGYTF.

This clonotype occurred many times. The chain couples TRBV12-3 or TRBV12-4 to TRBJ1-2, with a possible D match to TRBD1 (5 bases). Deletions cut 5 bases from V and 7 bases from J, with 14 bases between. CDR3 length: 13 amino acids. This CDR3 reads CASSPVRGGGYTF. The DNA of the CDR3 is TGTGCCAGCAGTCCGGTTCGGGGGGGTGGCTACACCTTC.

The rearrangement joins TRBV29-1 to TRBJ2-3, with TRBD1 matching 7 bases. The CDR3 runs to 12 residues. Losses at the gene ends were 5 bases for V and 5 bases for J; bases not matched to a gene: 4. The germline V gene has CDR1 SQVTM and CDR2 ANQGSEA. CDR3 in amino acids: CSVSNRGDTQYF. The CDR3 nucleotides read TGCAGCGTTTCCAACAGGGGAGATACGCAGTATTTT.

CDR3 DNA: TGCAGTGCTAGAGGGGGCGCGGACCTGCTCATTGAAGCTTTCTTT. Protein sequence: CSARGGADLLIEAFF. The genes are TRBV20-1 and TRBJ1-1, with a possible D match to TRBD1 (5 bases). The germline V gene has CDR1 DFQATT and CDR2 SNEGSKA (reference sequence). The V end lost 1 base, the J end lost 7 bases, and 19 bases lay between the germline ends. CDR3 length: 15 residues.

This clonotype was detected only a few times. This sequence joins TRBV28 and TRBJ2-3; a weak D match, TRBD2 (6 bases). The germline CDR1 and CDR2 sequences are MDHEN and SYDVKM. This CDR3 spans 16 amino acids. The germline V and J ends were trimmed by 8 bases and 5 bases, with 23 bases remaining between them. CDR3 DNA sequence: TGTGCCAGCCGGGCCAAATTTTTACGGGAGTTAGATACGCAGTATTTT. It specifies CASRAKFLRELDTQYF.

The chain links TRBV3-1 to TRBJ1-1; TRBD1 aligns across 8 bases. Germline CDR1 reads LGHDT; CDR2 reads YNNKEL (reference sequence). Trimming removed 4 bases from V and 5 bases from J; junction bases left unmatched: 9. The CDR3 length is 15 residues. The CDR3 spells CASSPTTGEGTEAFF. CDR3 nucleotides: TGTGCCAGCAGCCCAACGACAGGGGAGGGGACTGAAGCTTTCTTT.

V is TRBV6-1 and J is TRBJ1-2; D is perhaps TRBD1 (6 bases). This CDR3 has 12 residues. Trimming stripped 6 bases from V and 5 bases from J, with 10 bases between. Germline V gives CDR1 MNHNS, CDR2 SASEGT. CDR3 sequence reads: CASRATGYGYTF. The CDR3, as DNA: TGTGCCAGCAGGGCTACAGGGTATGGCTACACCTTC.

The V call is TRBV12-3 or TRBV12-4, the J call TRBJ1-3; no reliable D call. The CDR3 totals 11 residues. V lost 3 bases and J lost 8, with 5 bases in between. The CDR3 DNA reads as TGTGCCAGCAGTTTTGAACACACCATATATTTT. As protein: CASSFEHTIYF.

The chain is built from TRBV10-3 and TRBJ2-6; D may be TRBD1 or TRBD2 (5 bases each). The CDR3 loop spans 14 amino acids. Germline V gene lookup returns CDR1 ENHRY and CDR2 SYGVKD. V lost 6 bases and J 1 base, leaving 7 bases between the germline ends. CDR3 loop: CAIRGESGANVLTF. The CDR3 DNA reads TGTGCCATCAGAGGGGAGTCTGGGGCCAACGTCCTGACTTTC.

This clonotype has ten or more counts. The chain joins TRBV4-2 to TRBJ1-3; maybe TRBD1 (5 bases). V was pared by 4 bases and J by 9 bases, with 19 bases between. Per the germline V gene, CDR1 is LGHNA and CDR2 is YNFKEQ. The CDR3 contains 15 residues. CDR3 DNA: TGTGCCAGCAGCCCCGACCCAGCGGGGGAGAGCACCATATATTTT. This gives the protein CASSPDPAGESTIYF.

The rearrangement joins TRBV6-6 to TRBJ1-1; weak D call: TRBD1 (6 bases). The CDR3 length is 17 residues. Germline assignment: CDR1 MNHNY and CDR2 SVGAGI (reference sequence). Trimming took off 0 bases at V and 4 bases at J, with 18 bases between the two ends. In DNA form, the CDR3 reads TGTGCCAGCAGTTACTCGACAGTTCGGGGGCGCGTCACTGAAGCTTTCTTT. It translates to CASSYSTVRGRVTEAFF.

This clonotype was found many times. CDR3 protein: CASSLVAGQGGEQYV. Written as DNA, the CDR3 is TGTGCCAGCAGCTTAGTCGCGGGACAGGGAGGCGAGCAGTACGTC. This chain joins TRBV7-8 and TRBJ2-7, with 9 bases identical to TRBD1. The J segment lost 6 bases and the V segment lost 1 base, leaving 7 bases of the junction unmatched. CDR1 SGHVS and CDR2 FQNEAQ come from the germline V gene. The CDR3 is 15 amino acids.

This clonotype is labeled medium-sized. This sequence joins TRBV7-8 and TRBJ1-4, with a weak D call TRBD1 (5 bases). The CDR3 has 15 residues. Trimming left V 3 bases short and J 4 bases short, with 12 bases between. The germline V gene has CDR1 SGHVS and CDR2 FQNEAQ. The DNA of the CDR3 is TGTGCCAGCAGCTTGATGGCAGGGATTAATGAAAAACTGTTTTTT. Residues: CASSLMAGINEKLFF.

This clonotype has a count of ten or more. The CDR3 nucleotides read TGTGCCAGCAGCACAGGGGTCCAGCCCCAGCATTTT. Translating it yields CASSTGVQPQHF. The chain couples TRBV3-1 to TRBJ1-5, with TRBD1 matching over 7 bases. This CDR3 has 12 amino acids. J was trimmed by 7 bases and V by 5 bases; bases with no gene match: 2. Germline values: CDR1 LGHDT, CDR2 YNNKEL (reference sequence).

The V call is TRBV30, the J call TRBJ2-5, with D perhaps matching TRBD1 (6 bases). Trimming stripped 3 bases from V and 1 base from J, with 9 bases between. Germline V gene lookup returns CDR1 GTSNPN and CDR2 SVGIG (reference sequence). This CDR3 comprises 13 residues. The CDR3 nucleotides read TGTGCCTGGAGCGCAGGGGTCCAAGAGACCCAGTACTTC. Residues: CAWSAGVQETQYF.

This chain joins TRBV7-2 and TRBJ1-3; D is unclear. Trimming left V 4 bases short and J 6 bases short, with 4 bases between. This CDR3 has 11 amino acids. The V gene's germline CDR1 is SGHTA and CDR2 FQGNSA. The CDR3 DNA reads TGTGCCAGCAGCTCCCTAAACACCATATATTTT. Residues: CASSSLNTIYF.

The rearrangement uses TRBV7-9 and TRBJ2-6, with 10 bases that match TRBD1. The germline CDR1 and CDR2 sequences are SEHNR and FQNEAQ (reference sequence). V lost 5 bases to trimming and J lost 0 bases; unmatched junction nucleotides: 13. This CDR3 contains 20 residues. The CDR3 DNA reads as TGTGCCAGCAGCCCTCCCAGACAGGGGGCGCCAACCTCTGGGGCCAACGTCCTGACTTTC. It yields the protein CASSPPRQGAPTSGANVLTF.

This clonotype was detected many times. This rearrangement joins TRBV5-1 to TRBJ1-1; D remains unclear. The CDR3 length is 12 residues. Germline CDR1 reads SGHRS; CDR2 reads YFSETQ. The ends were cut back, 0 bases at V and 7 bases at J, with 7 bases in the middle. Here the CDR3 reads CASSLDLIEAFF. In DNA form, the CDR3 reads TGCGCCAGCAGCTTGGATCTTATTGAAGCTTTCTTT.

This clonotype was found many times. The CDR3 DNA reads as TGTGCCAGCAGTTACGCCAGCGTCGGGGCAGAGACCCAGTACTTC. Protein product: CASSYASVGAETQYF. This chain uses TRBV6-2 or TRBV6-3 with TRBJ2-5; TRBD1 or TRBD2 may be the D gene (5 bases each). Trimming pared 2 bases from V and 4 bases from J, leaving 14 bases between. The CDR3 runs to 15 residues. Per the germline V gene, CDR1 is MNHEY and CDR2 is SVGEGT.

The chain is built from TRBV2 and TRBJ2-3; possibly TRBD1 for D (6 bases). V was trimmed by 5 bases and J by 2 bases, leaving 14 bases between them. The CDR3 contains 15 residues. Germline CDR1 is SNHLY and CDR2 is FYNNEI. The chain's CDR3 is CASSSTGLPTDTQYF. As DNA, the CDR3 is TGTGCCAGCAGTAGTACAGGGCTCCCCACAGATACGCAGTATTTT.

V gene TRBV10-3 combines with J gene TRBJ2-4; D gene unclear. The germline V gene encodes CDR1 ENHRY and CDR2 SYGVKD. V lost 3 bases and J 3 bases, leaving 15 bases between the germline ends. CDR3 length equals 16 residues. This CDR3 reads CAISDEQLVVKNIQYF. The CDR3 nucleotides read TGTGCCATCAGTGACGAGCAGCTGGTCGTCAAAAACATTCAGTACTTC.

In this sample, this clonotype turned up many times. This chain connects TRBV12-3 or TRBV12-4 to TRBJ1-6, with D unclear. CDR3 size: 15 residues. The V gene lost 7 bases and the J gene lost 0 bases, with 10 bases spanning the gap. CDR3 loop: CASTRGSSYNSPLHF. The CDR3 coding sequence is TGTGCCAGCACCCGAGGGAGCTCCTATAATTCACCCCTCCACTTT.

This clonotype was detected ten times or more. The J gene is TRBJ2-2, the V gene TRBV7-9; D is ambiguous. The V end lost 1 base, the J end lost 11 bases, and 11 bases lay between the germline ends. The germline V gene encodes CDR1 SEHNR and CDR2 FQNEAQ (reference sequence). The CDR3 has 13 residues. This chain's CDR3 is CASSLGRVGELFF. In DNA form, the CDR3 reads TGTGCCAGCAGCTTAGGGCGCGTAGGAGAGCTGTTTTTT.

This clonotype was detected ten times or more. CDR3 DNA: TGTGCCATCAGTGAACTCGGGACAGGTTACTCTGGGGCCAACGTCCTGACTTTC. Amino acid sequence: CAISELGTGYSGANVLTF. The chain carries TRBV10-3 and TRBJ2-6, with 8 bases fitting TRBD1. Germline CDR1 and CDR2: ENHRY and SYGVKD. The CDR3 totals 18 residues. The junction had 7 bases not matched to a gene; V was cut back by 3 bases and J by 0 bases.

This clonotype was seen a handful of times. The chain is built from TRBV19 and TRBJ2-6, with D perhaps TRBD1 (6 bases). Trimming took 7 bases from V and 0 from J, leaving 13 bases between them. The CDR3 spans 16 residues. Germline loops: CDR1 LNHDA, CDR2 SQIVND (reference sequence). Here the CDR3 reads CASTRGWDSGANVLTF. CDR3 coding DNA: TGTGCCAGTACCAGGGGCTGGGACTCTGGGGCCAACGTCCTGACTTTC.